This TCR beta chain was observed in a study of spatial heterogeneity in lung cancer. Single TCR cDNA molecules each had their own unique molecular identifier. TCRdb analysed the 5' RACE reads with MiXCR anew, one entry per CDR3 protein. The data hold tens of thousands of distinct CDR3 sequences, with around 10% observed a single time. The sample holds many counts of this clonotype. Germline V CDR1 and CDR2: LNHDA, SQIVND (reference sequence). V lost 3 bases and J 0 bases, leaving 6 bases between the germline ends. The CDR3 runs 15 residues. Time point specified: blood at routine non-recurrence follow-up after resection. Unsorted whole RNA from tumor, nontumor lung or frozen PBMC underwent sequencing.

The rearrangement joins TRBV19 to TRBJ2-6, with D hard to call. This TCR came from a male donor with early-stage non-small cell lung cancer. Sample: PBMCs, taken at follow-up. The CDR3 sequence is CASSISLSGANVLTF. The CDR3 DNA reads as TGTGCCAGTAGTATCTCCCTCTCTGGGGCCAACGTCCTGACTTTC.